This is a list of T cell receptor beta chains from one sample in a study of regulatory T cells in long-lasting Graves disease. TCRdb re-derived calls from the multiplex PCR reads in MiXCR, one entry per CDR3 protein. The sample contains about 430,000 distinct CDR3 sequences, 21% of which appear only once. The input for sequencing was peripheral blood mononuclear cells (PBMCs), taken when the disease was refractory, from a patient treated with antithyroid drugs. The receptors stem from a female donor with Graves disease. Both conserved end residues are part of each CDR3. Fields, in order: clone size, J gene, D gene, V gene, CDR3 protein, CDR3 DNA. D genes are given only for firm matches. Some rows mark clone size as missing; the rest say once, few, many or name a class of expanded clone.

few	TRBJ1-1	TRBD1	TRBV5-1	CASSLGLVGTVSRREAFF	TGCGCCAGCAGCTTGGGGTTGGTTGGGACAGTTTCCCGAAGAGAAGCTTTCTTT
NA	TRBJ2-3	NA	TRBV19	CASTETSMADTQYF	TGTGCCAGTACTGAAACTAGCATGGCAGATACGCAGTATTTT
many	TRBJ1-5	NA	TRBV30	CAWSSGANQPQHF	TGTGCCTGGAGTTCAGGGGCCAATCAGCCCCAGCATTTT
many	TRBJ2-7	TRBD2	TRBV18	CASSLAGPAYEQYF	TGTGCCAGCAGCTTAGCGGGACCAGCCTACGAGCAGTACTTC
few	TRBJ2-1	NA	TRBV12-3/TRBV12-4	CASSLGLAGNEQFF	TGTGCCAGCAGCTTAGGATTAGCTGGCAATGAGCAGTTCTTC
NA	TRBJ2-5	NA	TRBV20-1	CSASELRDGQETQYF	TGCAGTGCTAGTGAACTGCGGGACGGCCAAGAGACCCAGTACTTC
NA	TRBJ2-2	TRBD2	TRBV6-1	CASRIAGDPAGELFF	TGTGCCAGCAGGATAGCGGGAGACCCGGCCGGGGAGCTGTTTTTT
many	TRBJ1-5	NA	TRBV28	CASSFGWGNQPQHF	TGTGCCAGCAGTTTCGGCTGGGGCAATCAGCCCCAGCATTTT
NA	TRBJ2-7	NA	TRBV28	CASSLGDSDTYEQYF	TGTGCCAGCAGTCTCGGGGATAGCGACACCTACGAGCAGTACTTC
few	TRBJ1-4	TRBD1	TRBV5-1	CASSPGTVGGFEKLFF	TGCGCCAGCAGCCCGGGGACAGTTGGGGGTTTTGAAAAACTGTTTTTT
many	TRBJ1-5	TRBD1	TRBV2	CASSEFGTGPSGGPQHF	TGTGCCAGCAGTGAATTCGGGACAGGGCCCTCGGGCGGGCCCCAGCATTTT
NA	TRBJ2-7	NA	TRBV5-1	CASSVEVTTYEQYF	TGCGCCAGCAGCGTCGAGGTTACTACCTACGAGCAGTACTTC
many	TRBJ1-2	NA	TRBV11-2	CASSSLNRQAGNNYGYTF	TGTGCCAGCAGCTCTCTTAACCGACAGGCAGGGAATAACTATGGCTACACCTTC
many	TRBJ1-1	NA	TRBV15	CATRNSGYTEAFF	TGTGCCACCAGAAACTCGGGCTACACTGAAGCTTTCTTT
NA	TRBJ1-5	NA	TRBV2	CASTESRGVNQPQHF	TGTGCCAGCACAGAGTCCAGGGGAGTCAATCAGCCCCAGCATTTT
few	TRBJ1-1	NA	TRBV6-1	CASSQGLEAFF	TGTGCCAGCAGTCAAGGGCTGGAAGCTTTCTTT
NA	TRBJ2-1	TRBD2	TRBV4-2	CASSPPSGGNEQFF	TGTGCCAGCAGCCCTCCTAGCGGCGGGAATGAGCAGTTCTTC
many	TRBJ1-5	NA	TRBV12-3/TRBV12-4	CASSLLGGNQPQHF	TGTGCCAGCAGCCTCCTGGGGGGCAATCAGCCCCAGCATTTT
few	TRBJ2-6	NA	TRBV30	CAWSTNSGANVLTF	TGTGCCTGGAGCACCAACTCTGGGGCCAACGTCCTGACTTTC
NA	TRBJ1-6	NA	TRBV9	CASSRVMINSPLHF	TGTGCCAGCTCCAGGGTAATGATTAATTCACCCCTCCACTTT
many	TRBJ2-2	NA	TRBV20-1	CSARVKLDTGELFF	TGCAGTGCTAGAGTTAAACTAGACACCGGGGAGCTGTTTTTT
many	TRBJ1-4	NA	TRBV27	CASSLSTNEKLFF	TGTGCCAGCAGTTTAAGCACTAATGAAAAACTGTTTTTT
many	TRBJ2-5	NA	TRBV7-9	CASSRDKQETQYF	TGTGCCAGCAGCCGGGACAAGCAAGAGACCCAGTACTTC
many	TRBJ2-7	TRBD1	TRBV6-2/TRBV6-3	CASSYNSVDRGFNEQYF	TGTGCCAGCAGTTACAATTCAGTGGACAGGGGGTTCAACGAGCAGTACTTC
many	TRBJ1-2	TRBD1	TRBV12-3/TRBV12-4	CASSSGQGKGGYTF	TGTGCCAGCAGTTCGGGACAGGGAAAGGGTGGCTACACCTTC
NA	TRBJ2-1	TRBD1	TRBV2	CASGTGSGNEQFF	TGTGCCAGTGGGACAGGGAGTGGCAATGAGCAGTTCTTC
many	TRBJ2-5	NA	TRBV5-6	CASSLASTEAQYF	TGTGCCAGCAGCTTGGCCAGTACTGAGGCCCAGTACTTC
few	TRBJ2-5	NA	TRBV4-1	CASSQEWKIVETQYF	TGCGCCAGCAGCCAAGAATGGAAAATTGTAGAGACCCAGTACTTC
few	TRBJ2-2	NA	TRBV7-2	CASSLDRQAGNTGELFF	TGTGCCAGCAGCTTAGATAGGCAGGCAGGGAACACCGGGGAGCTGTTTTTT
NA	TRBJ2-2	TRBD2	TRBV27	CASSHPSGSFPGELFF	TGTGCCAGCAGTCACCCTAGCGGGAGCTTTCCCGGGGAGCTGTTTTTT
few	TRBJ1-1	TRBD1	TRBV5-1	CASSLAETGSETEAFF	TGCGCCAGCAGCTTGGCTGAGACAGGGAGTGAGACTGAAGCTTTCTTT
NA	TRBJ1-4	NA	TRBV7-3	CASSLGRTTNEKLFF	TGTGCCAGCAGCTTAGGTCGGACAACTAATGAAAAACTGTTTTTT
few	TRBJ2-1	NA	TRBV10-3	CAIRDSSYNEQFF	TGTGCCATCAGGGATAGCTCCTACAATGAGCAGTTCTTC
few	TRBJ2-7	TRBD1	TRBV27	CASSLSLGQGVPEQYF	TGTGCCAGCAGTTTATCCCTGGGACAGGGGGTCCCCGAGCAGTACTTC
NA	TRBJ2-1	NA	TRBV6-5	CASSYSFQDLRNEQFF	TGTGCCAGCAGTTACTCGTTCCAGGATCTGCGGAATGAGCAGTTCTTC
many	TRBJ2-7	TRBD1	TRBV13	CASSNRDSYEQYF	TGTGCCAGCAGCAACCGGGACAGTTACGAGCAGTACTTC
NA	TRBJ1-2	NA	TRBV5-6	CASSFGGAYGYTF	TGTGCCAGCAGCTTCGGGGGAGCCTATGGCTACACCTTC
many	TRBJ2-7	NA	TRBV28	CASSLGLLSAEKTWKLYEQYF	TGTGCCAGCAGTTTAGGGCTTTTGTCAGCGGAGAAGACGTGGAAGTTATACGAGCAGTACTTC
NA	TRBJ2-1	NA	TRBV6-9	CASSYGEYNEQFF	TGTGCCAGCAGTTACGGGGAGTACAATGAGCAGTTCTTC
NA	TRBJ2-3	TRBD2	TRBV20-1	CSAKEGAGDLWTDTQYF	TGCAGTGCTAAGGAGGGAGCGGGAGATTTGTGGACAGATACGCAGTATTTT
NA	TRBJ2-1	TRBD2	TRBV2	CASRPGGAEVSYNEQFF	TGTGCCAGCAGACCCGGGGGGGCGGAGGTGTCCTACAATGAGCAGTTCTTC
many	TRBJ1-5	NA	TRBV28	CASSFGQNSNQPQHF	TGTGCCAGCAGTTTCGGCCAGAATAGCAATCAGCCCCAGCATTTT
NA	TRBJ2-2	TRBD2	TRBV20-1	CSARDALAGGPPGELFF	TGCAGTGCTAGAGATGCGCTAGCGGGAGGGCCTCCCGGGGAGCTGTTTTTT
many	TRBJ2-5	NA	TRBV2	CASSERGRVATQYF	TGTGCCAGCAGTGAAAGGGGCAGGGTGGCGACCCAGTACTTC
many	TRBJ2-5	NA	TRBV6-1	CASSEPGFVETQYF	TGTGCCAGCAGTGAACCGGGTTTCGTAGAGACCCAGTACTTC
NA	TRBJ1-2	TRBD1	TRBV5-1	CASSLGQGHYGYTF	TGCGCCAGCAGCTTGGGACAGGGCCACTATGGCTACACCTTC
many	TRBJ1-5	NA	TRBV28	CASGQYINQPQHF	TGTGCCAGCGGGCAGTACATTAATCAGCCCCAGCATTTT
many	TRBJ1-4	NA	TRBV3-1	CASSQAQIIATNEKLFF	TGTGCCAGCAGCCAAGCACAGATAATTGCAACTAATGAAAAACTGTTTTTT
few	TRBJ2-2	TRBD1	TRBV10-1	CASSLTGINTGELFF	TGCGCCAGCAGTTTGACAGGGATCAACACCGGGGAGCTGTTTTTT
NA	TRBJ2-7	TRBD1	TRBV19	CATKTTGGYEQYF	TGTGCCACTAAGACGACAGGGGGCTACGAGCAGTACTTC
NA	TRBJ2-6	NA	TRBV29-1	CSVRSRGASSGANALTF	TGCAGCGTTCGTAGCAGGGGGGCCTCCTCTGGGGCCAACGCCCTGACTTTC
NA	TRBJ2-7	TRBD1	TRBV6-1	CASSPGQESYEQYF	TGTGCCAGCTCACCGGGACAGGAGTCCTACGAGCAGTACTTC
few	TRBJ1-2	TRBD1	TRBV20-1	CSARAGTVYGYTF	TGCAGTGCTAGAGCCGGGACAGTTTATGGCTACACCTTC
many	TRBJ2-5	TRBD2	TRBV6-2/TRBV6-3	CASNGAGGPGETQYF	TGTGCCAGCAACGGTGCGGGAGGGCCGGGGGAGACCCAGTACTTC
many	TRBJ2-7	NA	TRBV28	CASRRDGSYEQYF	TGTGCCAGCAGGAGGGACGGCTCCTACGAGCAGTACTTC
NA	TRBJ2-5	NA	TRBV20-1	CSATKGETQYF	TGCAGTGCTACTAAGGGGGAGACCCAGTACTTC
NA	TRBJ1-2	TRBD1	TRBV4-1	CASSQEGTGGSGYTF	TGCGCCAGCAGCCAAGAGGGGACAGGGGGGTCGGGCTACACCTTC
once	TRBJ2-7	TRBD2	TRBV30	CAWSTGTSGREYF	TGTGCCTGGAGCACCGGGACTAGCGGGAGGGAGTACTTC
many	TRBJ2-7	NA	TRBV11-2	CASSFGGDTYEQYF	TGTGCCAGCAGCTTTGGGGGCGACACCTACGAGCAGTACTTC